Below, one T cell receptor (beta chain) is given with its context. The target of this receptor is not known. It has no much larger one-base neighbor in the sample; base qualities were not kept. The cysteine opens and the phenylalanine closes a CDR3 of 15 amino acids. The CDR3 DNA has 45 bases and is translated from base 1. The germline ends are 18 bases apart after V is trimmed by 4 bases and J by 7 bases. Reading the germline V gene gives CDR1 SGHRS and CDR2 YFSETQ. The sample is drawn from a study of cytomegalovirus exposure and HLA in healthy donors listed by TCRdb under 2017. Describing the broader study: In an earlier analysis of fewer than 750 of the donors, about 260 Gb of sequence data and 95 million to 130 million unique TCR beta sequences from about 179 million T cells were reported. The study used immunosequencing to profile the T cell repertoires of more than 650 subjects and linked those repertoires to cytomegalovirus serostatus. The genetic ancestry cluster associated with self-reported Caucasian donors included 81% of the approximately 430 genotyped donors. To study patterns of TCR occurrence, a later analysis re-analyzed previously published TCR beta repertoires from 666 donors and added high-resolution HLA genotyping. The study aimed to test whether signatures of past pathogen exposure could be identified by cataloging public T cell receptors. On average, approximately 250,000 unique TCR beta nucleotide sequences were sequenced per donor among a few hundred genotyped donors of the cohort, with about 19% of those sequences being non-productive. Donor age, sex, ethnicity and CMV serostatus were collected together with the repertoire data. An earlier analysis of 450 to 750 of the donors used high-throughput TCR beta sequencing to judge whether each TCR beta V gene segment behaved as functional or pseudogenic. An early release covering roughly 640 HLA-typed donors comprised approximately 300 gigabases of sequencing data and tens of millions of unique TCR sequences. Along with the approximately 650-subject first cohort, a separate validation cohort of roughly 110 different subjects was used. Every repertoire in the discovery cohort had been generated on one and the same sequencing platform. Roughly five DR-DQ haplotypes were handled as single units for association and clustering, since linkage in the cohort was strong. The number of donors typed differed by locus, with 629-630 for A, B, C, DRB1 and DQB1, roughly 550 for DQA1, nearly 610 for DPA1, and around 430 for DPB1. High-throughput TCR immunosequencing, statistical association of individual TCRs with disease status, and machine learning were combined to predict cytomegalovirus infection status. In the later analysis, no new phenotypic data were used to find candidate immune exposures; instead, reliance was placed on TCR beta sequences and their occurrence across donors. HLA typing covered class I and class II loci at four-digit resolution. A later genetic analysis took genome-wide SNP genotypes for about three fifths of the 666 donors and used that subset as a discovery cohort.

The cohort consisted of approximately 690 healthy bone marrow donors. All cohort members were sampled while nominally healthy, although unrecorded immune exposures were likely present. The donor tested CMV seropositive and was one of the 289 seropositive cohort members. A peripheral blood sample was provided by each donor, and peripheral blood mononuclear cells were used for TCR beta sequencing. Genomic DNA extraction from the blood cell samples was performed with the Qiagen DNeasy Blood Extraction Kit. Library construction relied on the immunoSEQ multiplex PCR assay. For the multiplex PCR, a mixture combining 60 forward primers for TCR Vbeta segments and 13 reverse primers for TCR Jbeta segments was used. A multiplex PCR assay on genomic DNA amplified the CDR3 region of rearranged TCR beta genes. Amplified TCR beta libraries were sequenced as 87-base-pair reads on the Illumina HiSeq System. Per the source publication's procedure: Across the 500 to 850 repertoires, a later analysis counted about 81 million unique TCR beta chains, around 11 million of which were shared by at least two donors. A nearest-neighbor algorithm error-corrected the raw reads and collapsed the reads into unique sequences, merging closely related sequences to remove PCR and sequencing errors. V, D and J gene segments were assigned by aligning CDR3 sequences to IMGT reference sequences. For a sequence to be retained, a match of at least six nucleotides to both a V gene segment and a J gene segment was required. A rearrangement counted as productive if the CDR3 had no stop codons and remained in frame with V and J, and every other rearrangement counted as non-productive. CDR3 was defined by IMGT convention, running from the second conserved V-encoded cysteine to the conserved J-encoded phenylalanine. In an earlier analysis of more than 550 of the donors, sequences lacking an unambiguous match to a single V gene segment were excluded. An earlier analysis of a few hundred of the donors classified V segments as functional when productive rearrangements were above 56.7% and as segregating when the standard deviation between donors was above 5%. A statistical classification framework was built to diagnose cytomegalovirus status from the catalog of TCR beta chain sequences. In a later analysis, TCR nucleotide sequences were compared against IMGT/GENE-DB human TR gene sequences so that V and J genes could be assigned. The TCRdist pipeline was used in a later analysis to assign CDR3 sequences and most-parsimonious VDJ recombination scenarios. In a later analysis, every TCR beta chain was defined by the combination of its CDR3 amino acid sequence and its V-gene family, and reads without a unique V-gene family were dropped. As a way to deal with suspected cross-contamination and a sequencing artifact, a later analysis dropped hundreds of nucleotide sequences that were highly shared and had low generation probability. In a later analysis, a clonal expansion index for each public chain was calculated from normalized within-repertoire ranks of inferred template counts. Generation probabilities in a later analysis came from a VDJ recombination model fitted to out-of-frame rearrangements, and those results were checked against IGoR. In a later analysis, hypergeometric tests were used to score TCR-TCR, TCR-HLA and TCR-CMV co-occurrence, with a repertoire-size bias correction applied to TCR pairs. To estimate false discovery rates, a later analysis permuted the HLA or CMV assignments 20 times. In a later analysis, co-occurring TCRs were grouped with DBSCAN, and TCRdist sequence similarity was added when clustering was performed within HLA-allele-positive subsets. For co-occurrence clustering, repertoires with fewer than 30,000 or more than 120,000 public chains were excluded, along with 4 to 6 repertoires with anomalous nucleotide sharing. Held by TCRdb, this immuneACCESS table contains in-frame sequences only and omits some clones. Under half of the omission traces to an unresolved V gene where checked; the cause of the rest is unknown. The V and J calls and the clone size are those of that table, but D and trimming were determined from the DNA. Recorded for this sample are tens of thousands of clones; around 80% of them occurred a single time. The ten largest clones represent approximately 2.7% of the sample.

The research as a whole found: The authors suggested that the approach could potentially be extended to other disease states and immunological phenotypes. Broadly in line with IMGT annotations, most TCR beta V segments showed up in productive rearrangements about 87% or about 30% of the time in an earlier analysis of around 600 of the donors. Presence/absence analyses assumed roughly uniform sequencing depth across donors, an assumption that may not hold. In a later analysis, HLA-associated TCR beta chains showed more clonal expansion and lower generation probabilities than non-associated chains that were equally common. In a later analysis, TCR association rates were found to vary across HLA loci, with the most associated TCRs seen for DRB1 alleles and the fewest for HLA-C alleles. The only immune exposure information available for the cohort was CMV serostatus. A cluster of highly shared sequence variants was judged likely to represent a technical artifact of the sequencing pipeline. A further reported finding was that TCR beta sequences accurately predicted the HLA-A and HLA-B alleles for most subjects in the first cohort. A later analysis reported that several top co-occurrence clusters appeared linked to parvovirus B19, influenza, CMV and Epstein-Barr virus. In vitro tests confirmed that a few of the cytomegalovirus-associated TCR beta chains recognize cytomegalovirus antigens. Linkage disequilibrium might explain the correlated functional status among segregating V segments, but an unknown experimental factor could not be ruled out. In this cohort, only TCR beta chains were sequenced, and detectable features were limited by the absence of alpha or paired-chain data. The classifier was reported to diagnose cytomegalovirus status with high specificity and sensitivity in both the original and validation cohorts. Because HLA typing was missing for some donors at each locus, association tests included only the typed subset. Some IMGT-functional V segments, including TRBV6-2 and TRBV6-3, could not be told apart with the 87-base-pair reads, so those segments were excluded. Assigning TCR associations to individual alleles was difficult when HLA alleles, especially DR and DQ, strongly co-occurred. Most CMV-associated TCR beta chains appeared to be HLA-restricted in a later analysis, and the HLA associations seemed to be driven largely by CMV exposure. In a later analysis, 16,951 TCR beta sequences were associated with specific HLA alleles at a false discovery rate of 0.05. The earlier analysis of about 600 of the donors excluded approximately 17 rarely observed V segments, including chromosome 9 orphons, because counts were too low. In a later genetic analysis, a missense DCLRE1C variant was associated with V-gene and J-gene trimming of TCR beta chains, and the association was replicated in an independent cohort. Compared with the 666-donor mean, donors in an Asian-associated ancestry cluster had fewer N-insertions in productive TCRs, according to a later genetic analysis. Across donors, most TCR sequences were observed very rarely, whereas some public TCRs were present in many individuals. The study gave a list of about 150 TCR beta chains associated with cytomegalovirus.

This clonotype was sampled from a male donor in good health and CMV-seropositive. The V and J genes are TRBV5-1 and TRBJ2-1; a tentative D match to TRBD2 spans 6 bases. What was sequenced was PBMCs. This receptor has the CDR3 CASSDHLGGRNEQFF. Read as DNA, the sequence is TGCGCCAGCAGCGACCACTTAGGAGGGAGGAATGAGCAGTTCTTC.